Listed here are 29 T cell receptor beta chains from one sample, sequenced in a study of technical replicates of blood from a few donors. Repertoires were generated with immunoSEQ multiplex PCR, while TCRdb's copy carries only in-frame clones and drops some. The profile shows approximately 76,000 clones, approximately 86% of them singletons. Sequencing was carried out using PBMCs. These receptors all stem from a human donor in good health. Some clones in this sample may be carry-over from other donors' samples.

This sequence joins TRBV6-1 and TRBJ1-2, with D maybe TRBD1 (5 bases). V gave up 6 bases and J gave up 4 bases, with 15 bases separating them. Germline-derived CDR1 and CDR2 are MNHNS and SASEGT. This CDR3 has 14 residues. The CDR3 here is CASSLSRVSYGYTF. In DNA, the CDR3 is TGTGCCAGCAGCCTTTCCAGGGTGAGCTATGGCTACACCTTC.

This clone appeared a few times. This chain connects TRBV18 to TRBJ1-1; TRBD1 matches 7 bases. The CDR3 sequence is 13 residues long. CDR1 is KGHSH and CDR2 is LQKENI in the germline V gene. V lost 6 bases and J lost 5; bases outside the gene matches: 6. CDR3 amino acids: CASSLDRETEAFF. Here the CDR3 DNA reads TGTGCCAGCTCGCTCGACAGGGAGACTGAAGCTTTCTTT.

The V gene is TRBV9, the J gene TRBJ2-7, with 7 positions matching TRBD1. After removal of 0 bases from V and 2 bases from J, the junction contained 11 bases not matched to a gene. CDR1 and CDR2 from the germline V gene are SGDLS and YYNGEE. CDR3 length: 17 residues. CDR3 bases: TGTGCCAGCAGCGTAGTATTCTCCGGGACAGAGCCCTACGAGCAGTACTTC. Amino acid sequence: CASSVVFSGTEPYEQYF. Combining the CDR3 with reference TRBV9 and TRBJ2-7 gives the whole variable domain DSGVTQTPKHLITATGQRVTLRCSPRSGDLSVYWYQQSLDQGLQFLIQYYNGEERAKGNILERFSAQQFPDLHSELNLSSLELGDSALYFCASSVVFSGTEPYEQYFGPGTRLTVT.

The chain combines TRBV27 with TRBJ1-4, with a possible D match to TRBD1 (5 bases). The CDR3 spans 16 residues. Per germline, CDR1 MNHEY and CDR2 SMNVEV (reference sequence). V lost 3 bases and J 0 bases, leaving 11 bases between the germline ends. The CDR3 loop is CASSFRRDPTNEKLFF. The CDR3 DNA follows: TGTGCCAGCAGTTTCCGGAGGGACCCAACTAATGAAAAACTGTTTTTT. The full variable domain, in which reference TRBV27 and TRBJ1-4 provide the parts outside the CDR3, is EAQVTQNPRYLITVTGKKLTVTCSQNMNHEYMSWYRQDPGLGLRQIYYSMNVEVTDKGDVPEGYKVSRKEKRNFPLILESPSPNQTSLYFCASSFRRDPTNEKLFFGSGTQLSVL.

CDR3 sequence reads: CASSVGVDGYTF. The CDR3 DNA follows: TGTGCCAGCTCGGTCGGGGTCGATGGCTACACCTTC. The chain combines TRBV2 with TRBJ1-2; D ambiguous. CDR1 and CDR2 (germline): SNHLY, FYNNEI. The CDR3 is 12 amino acids. Trimming removed 8 bases at V and 6 bases at J, with 13 bases between.

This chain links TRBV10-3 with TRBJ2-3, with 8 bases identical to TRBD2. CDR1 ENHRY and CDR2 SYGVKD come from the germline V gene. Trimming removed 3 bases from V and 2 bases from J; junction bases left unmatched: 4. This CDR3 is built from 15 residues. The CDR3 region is CAISDQAGDTDTQYF. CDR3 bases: TGTGCCATCAGTGATCAAGCGGGGGACACAGATACGCAGTATTTT.

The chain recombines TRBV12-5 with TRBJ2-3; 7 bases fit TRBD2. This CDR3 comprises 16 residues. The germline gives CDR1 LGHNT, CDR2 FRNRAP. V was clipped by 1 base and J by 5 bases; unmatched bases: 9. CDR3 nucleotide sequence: TGTGCTAGTGGTTTGGGCTACCGGGGGGTTGAAGATACGCAGTATTTT. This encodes CASGLGYRGVEDTQYF.

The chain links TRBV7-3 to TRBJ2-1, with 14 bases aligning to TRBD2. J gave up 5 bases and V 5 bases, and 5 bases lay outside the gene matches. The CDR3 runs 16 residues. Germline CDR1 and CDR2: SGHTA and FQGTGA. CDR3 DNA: TGTGCCAGCAGCGAGACTAGCGGGAGGGGAGACAATGAGCAGTTCTTC. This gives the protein CASSETSGRGDNEQFF.

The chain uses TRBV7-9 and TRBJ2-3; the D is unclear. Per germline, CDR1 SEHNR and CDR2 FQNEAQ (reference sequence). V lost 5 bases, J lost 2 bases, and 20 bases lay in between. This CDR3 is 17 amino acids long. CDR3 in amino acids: CASSPLDSLRPTDTQYF. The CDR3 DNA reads TGTGCCAGCAGCCCCCTCGACTCTCTTCGGCCCACAGATACGCAGTATTTT.

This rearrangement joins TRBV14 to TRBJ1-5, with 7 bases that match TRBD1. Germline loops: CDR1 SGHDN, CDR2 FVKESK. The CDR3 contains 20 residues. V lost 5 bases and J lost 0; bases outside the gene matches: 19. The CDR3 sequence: CASSKGAVGRAQYSNQPQHF. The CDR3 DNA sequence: TGTGCCAGCAGCAAGGGGGCAGTGGGACGAGCCCAATATAGCAATCAGCCCCAGCATTTT.

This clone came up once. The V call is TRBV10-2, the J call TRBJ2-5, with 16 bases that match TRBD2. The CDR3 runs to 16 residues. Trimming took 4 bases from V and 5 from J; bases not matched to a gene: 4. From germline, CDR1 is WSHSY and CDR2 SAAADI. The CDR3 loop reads CASSVPGLAGGETQYF. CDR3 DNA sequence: TGCGCCAGCAGTGTGCCGGGACTAGCGGGGGGGGAGACCCAGTACTTC.

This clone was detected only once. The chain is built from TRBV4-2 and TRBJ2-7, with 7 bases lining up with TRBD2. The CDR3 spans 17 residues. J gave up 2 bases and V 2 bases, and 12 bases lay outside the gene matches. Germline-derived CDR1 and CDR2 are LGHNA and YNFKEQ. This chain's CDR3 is CASSQKSERGGPYEQYF. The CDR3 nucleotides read TGTGCCAGCAGCCAAAAATCGGAGCGGGGTGGCCCCTACGAGCAGTACTTC.

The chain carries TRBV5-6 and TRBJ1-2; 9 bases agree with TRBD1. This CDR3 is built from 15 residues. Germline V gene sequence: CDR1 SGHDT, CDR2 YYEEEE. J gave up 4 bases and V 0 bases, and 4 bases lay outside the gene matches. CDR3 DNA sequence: TGTGCCAGCAGCTTGGGACAGGGGGGTCTCTATGGCTACACCTTC. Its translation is CASSLGQGGLYGYTF.

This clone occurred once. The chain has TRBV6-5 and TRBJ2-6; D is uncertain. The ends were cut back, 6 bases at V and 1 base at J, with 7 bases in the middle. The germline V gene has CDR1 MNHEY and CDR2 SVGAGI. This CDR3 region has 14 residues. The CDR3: CASSRDSGANVLTF. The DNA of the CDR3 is TGTGCCAGCAGCCGAGATTCTGGGGCCAACGTCCTGACTTTC.

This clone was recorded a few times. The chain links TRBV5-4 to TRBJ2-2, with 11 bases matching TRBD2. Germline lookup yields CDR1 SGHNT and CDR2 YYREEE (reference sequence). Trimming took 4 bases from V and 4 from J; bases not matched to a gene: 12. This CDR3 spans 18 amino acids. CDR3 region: CASSPTSGARMGTGELFF. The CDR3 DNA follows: TGTGCCAGCAGCCCGACTAGCGGGGCGCGCATGGGCACCGGGGAGCTGTTTTTT.

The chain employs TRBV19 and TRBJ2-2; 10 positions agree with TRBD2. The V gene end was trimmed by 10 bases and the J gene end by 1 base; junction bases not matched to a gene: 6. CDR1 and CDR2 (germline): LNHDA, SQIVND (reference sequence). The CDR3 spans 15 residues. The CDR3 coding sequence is TGTGCCACGAAAACTAGCGGGGTGAACACCGGGGAGCTGTTTTTT. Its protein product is CATKTSGVNTGELFF.

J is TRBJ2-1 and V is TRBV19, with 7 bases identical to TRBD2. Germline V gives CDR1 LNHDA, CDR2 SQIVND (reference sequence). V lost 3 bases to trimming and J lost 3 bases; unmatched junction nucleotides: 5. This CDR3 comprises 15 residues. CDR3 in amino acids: CASSIGGRDYNEQFF. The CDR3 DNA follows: TGTGCCAGTAGTATTGGCGGGAGAGACTACAATGAGCAGTTCTTC.

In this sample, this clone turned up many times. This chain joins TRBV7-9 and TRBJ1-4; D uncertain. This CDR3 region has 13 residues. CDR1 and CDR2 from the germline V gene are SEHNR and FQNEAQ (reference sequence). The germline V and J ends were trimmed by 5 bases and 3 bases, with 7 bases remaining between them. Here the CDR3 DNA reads TGTGCCAGCAGCCGCGGAGCTAATGAAAAACTGTTTTTT. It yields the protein CASSRGANEKLFF.

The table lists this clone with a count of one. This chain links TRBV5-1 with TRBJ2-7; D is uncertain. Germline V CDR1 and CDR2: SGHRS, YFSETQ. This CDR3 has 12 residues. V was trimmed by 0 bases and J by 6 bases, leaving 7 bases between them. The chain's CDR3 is CASSLGGLEQYF. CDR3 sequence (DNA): TGCGCCAGCAGCTTGGGAGGCCTCGAGCAGTACTTC.

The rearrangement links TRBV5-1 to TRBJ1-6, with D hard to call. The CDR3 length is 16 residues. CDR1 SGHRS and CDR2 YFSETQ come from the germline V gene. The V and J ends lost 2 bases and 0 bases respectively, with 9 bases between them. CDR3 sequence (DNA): TGCGCCAGCAGCTTCGGGGAGCCCTCCTATAATTCACCCCTCCACTTT. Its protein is CASSFGEPSYNSPLHF.

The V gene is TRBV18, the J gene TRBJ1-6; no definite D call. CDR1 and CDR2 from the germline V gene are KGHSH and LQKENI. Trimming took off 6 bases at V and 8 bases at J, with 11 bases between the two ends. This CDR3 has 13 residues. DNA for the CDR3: TGTGCCAGCTCTGAAAGCGGGGATTCACCCCTCCACTTT. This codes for CASSESGDSPLHF.

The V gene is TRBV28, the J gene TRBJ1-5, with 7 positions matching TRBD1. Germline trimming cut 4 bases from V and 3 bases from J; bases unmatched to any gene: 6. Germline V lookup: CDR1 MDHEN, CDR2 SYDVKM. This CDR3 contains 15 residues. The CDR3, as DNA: TGTGCCAGCAGTTCTACAGACAGGGTCAATCAGCCCCAGCATTTT. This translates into CASSSTDRVNQPQHF.

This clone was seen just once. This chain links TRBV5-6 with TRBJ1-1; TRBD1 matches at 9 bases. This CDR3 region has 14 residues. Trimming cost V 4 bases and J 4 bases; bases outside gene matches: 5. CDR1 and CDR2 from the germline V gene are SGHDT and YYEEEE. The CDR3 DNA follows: TGTGCCAGCAGCCCACAGGGGGCGGGCACTGAAGCTTTCTTT. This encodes CASSPQGAGTEAFF.

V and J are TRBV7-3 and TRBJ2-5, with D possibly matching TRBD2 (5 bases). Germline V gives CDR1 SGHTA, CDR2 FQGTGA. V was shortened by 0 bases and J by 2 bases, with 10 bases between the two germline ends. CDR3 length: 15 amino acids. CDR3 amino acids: CASSLTGDTQETQYF. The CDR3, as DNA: TGTGCCAGCAGCTTAACGGGAGACACGCAAGAGACCCAGTACTTC.

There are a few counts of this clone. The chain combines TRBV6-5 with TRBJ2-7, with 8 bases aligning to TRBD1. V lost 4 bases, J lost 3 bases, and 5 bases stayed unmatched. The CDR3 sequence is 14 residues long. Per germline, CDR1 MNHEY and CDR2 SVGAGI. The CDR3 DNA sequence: TGTGCCAGCAGTTGGACAGGGAACGGCTACGAGCAGTACTTC. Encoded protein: CASSWTGNGYEQYF.

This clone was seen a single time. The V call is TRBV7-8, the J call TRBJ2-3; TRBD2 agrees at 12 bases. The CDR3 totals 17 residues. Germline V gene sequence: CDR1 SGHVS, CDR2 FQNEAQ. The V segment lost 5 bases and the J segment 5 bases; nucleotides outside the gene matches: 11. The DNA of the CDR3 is TGTGCCAGCAGCCTCTTATGGACTAGCGGGGTTGAAGATACGCAGTATTTT. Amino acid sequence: CASSLLWTSGVEDTQYF. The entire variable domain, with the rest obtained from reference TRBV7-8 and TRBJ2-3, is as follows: GAGVSQSPRYKVAKRGQDVALRCDPISGHVSLFWYQQALGQGPEFLTYFQNEAQLDKSGLPSDRFFAERPEGSVSTLKIQRTQQEDSAVYLCASSLLWTSGVEDTQYFGPGTRLTVL.

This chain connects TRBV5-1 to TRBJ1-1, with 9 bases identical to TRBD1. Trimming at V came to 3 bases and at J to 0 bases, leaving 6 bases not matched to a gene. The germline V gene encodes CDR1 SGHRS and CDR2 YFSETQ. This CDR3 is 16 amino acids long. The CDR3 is CASSSGTGNMNTEAFF. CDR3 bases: TGCGCCAGCAGCTCCGGGACAGGGAACATGAACACTGAAGCTTTCTTT.

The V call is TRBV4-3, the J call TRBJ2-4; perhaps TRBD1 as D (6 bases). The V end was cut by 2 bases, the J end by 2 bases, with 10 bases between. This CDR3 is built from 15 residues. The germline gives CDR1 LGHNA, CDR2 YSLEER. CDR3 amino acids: CASSQSGHSKNIQYF. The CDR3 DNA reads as TGCGCCAGCAGCCAATCGGGACATTCCAAAAACATTCAGTACTTC.

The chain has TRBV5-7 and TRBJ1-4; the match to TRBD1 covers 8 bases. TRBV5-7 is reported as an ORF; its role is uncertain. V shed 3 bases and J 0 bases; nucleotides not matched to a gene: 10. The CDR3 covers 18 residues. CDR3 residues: CASSSGQGLTATNEKLFF. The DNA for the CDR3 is TGTGCCAGCAGCTCCGGACAGGGCCTAACTGCAACTAATGAAAAACTGTTTTTT.